This passage covers 16 T cell receptor beta chains from one sample sequenced in a study of blood T cell repertoires in COVID-19. Assay used: immunoSEQ multiplex PCR; TCRdb lists only in-frame clones, some missing. The sample lists 250,000 to 300,000 clones, 75% to 95% occurring once. Sequencing used PBMCs or T cells enriched from blood (not recorded which). The receptors originated from a woman in her twenties or thirties who had recovered from COVID-19.

This clone was picked up a small number of times. The chain links TRBV14 to TRBJ2-7; 8 positions match TRBD2. CDR1 is SGHDN and CDR2 is FVKESK in the germline V gene. J was trimmed by 2 bases and V by 2 bases; bases with no gene match: 5. The length of the CDR3 is 15 residues. CDR3 residues: CASSQTTSGPYEQYF. DNA for the CDR3: TGTGCCAGCAGCCAAACCACTAGCGGACCCTACGAGCAGTACTTC.

The chain employs TRBV19 and TRBJ1-5; a possible D gene is TRBD1 (5 bases). Deletions cut 5 bases from V and 6 bases from J, with 14 bases between. Germline assignment: CDR1 LNHDA and CDR2 SQIVND (reference sequence). This CDR3 is 14 amino acids long. The DNA of the CDR3 is TGTGCCAGTAGTCCCAGAACAGGACGTCAGCCCCAGCATTTT. It translates to CASSPRTGRQPQHF.

The chain links TRBV5-4 to TRBJ1-2; D unclear. The CDR3 covers 14 residues. V was pared by 4 bases and J by 0 bases, with 10 bases between. Germline loops: CDR1 SGHNT, CDR2 YYREEE (reference sequence). In DNA, the CDR3 is TGTGCCAGCAGCCCTGCGTCATCTAACTATGGCTACACCTTC. It encodes CASSPASSNYGYTF.

The V gene is TRBV10-3, the J gene TRBJ2-5; tentatively, D is TRBD1 (6 bases). Trimming removed 4 bases from V and 2 bases from J, with 8 bases in between. CDR1 is ENHRY and CDR2 is SYGVKD in the germline V gene. The CDR3 loop spans 13 amino acids. CDR3 coding DNA: TGTGCCATCAGTGCTGGACAGCAAGAGACCCAGTACTTC. Its protein product is CAISAGQQETQYF.

The genes are TRBV10-3 and TRBJ2-2; 12 bases align to TRBD2. Germline trimming cut 10 bases from V and 5 bases from J; bases unmatched to any gene: 8. The CDR3 is 15 residues long. Germline V gene data show CDR1 as ENHRY and CDR2 as SYGVKD. This CDR3 is CATGTSGSGTGELFF. CDR3 in DNA: TGTGCCACCGGGACTAGCGGGTCGGGAACCGGGGAGCTGTTTTTT.

This chain links TRBV20-1 with TRBJ2-7, with D unresolved. CDR3 length: 10 amino acids. CDR1 is DFQATT, CDR2 SNEGSKA, per germline (reference sequence). V lost 3 bases to trimming and J lost 6 bases, with 6 bases between them. The CDR3 sequence is CSASAREQYF. CDR3 DNA sequence: TGCAGTGCTAGTGCGCGCGAGCAGTACTTC.

The chain joins TRBV24-1 to TRBJ2-7, with TRBD1 as a possible D gene (6 bases). Trimming pared 5 bases from V and 7 bases from J, leaving 14 bases between. There are 13 residues in the CDR3. The V gene's germline CDR1 is KGHDR and CDR2 SFDVKD. The CDR3 nucleotides are TGTGCCACCAGTGCCCTGCCACAGGGAGAGCAGTACTTC. Translating it yields CATSALPQGEQYF.

This clone occurred once. The V and J genes are TRBV18 and TRBJ2-7; 15 bases are a match to TRBD2. V was pared by 3 bases and J by 5 bases, with 5 bases of the junction left unmatched. CDR3 size: 16 residues. CDR1 is KGHSH and CDR2 is LQKENI in the germline V gene. CDR3 sequence: CASSPGLAGGPDEQYF. As DNA, the CDR3 is TGTGCCAGCTCACCCGGACTAGCGGGAGGGCCCGACGAGCAGTACTTC.

The chain combines TRBV5-5 with TRBJ2-1, with 11 bases that match TRBD2. Germline loops: CDR1 SGHKS, CDR2 YYEKEE (reference sequence). The junction had 11 bases not matched to a gene; V was cut back by 0 bases and J by 3 bases. The CDR3 spans 19 residues. The CDR3 nucleotides are TGTGCCAGCAGCTTGGGGGTAGGGTCTAGCGGGAGGTACTACAATGAGCAGTTCTTC. Translated, it gives CASSLGVGSSGRYYNEQFF.

The V gene is TRBV19, the J gene TRBJ1-5; the D gene is possibly TRBD1 (5 bases). Germline V gene sequence: CDR1 LNHDA, CDR2 SQIVND (reference sequence). CDR3 length equals 13 residues. With 4 bases removed from V and 3 bases from J, the gap between germline ends came to 7 bases. The CDR3: CASSRGVNQPQHF. CDR3 DNA: TGTGCCAGTAGTAGGGGCGTCAATCAGCCCCAGCATTTT.

The V call is TRBV21-1, the J call TRBJ1-1; the table's D call TRBD1 went unverified against the DNA. TRBV21-1 is a documented pseudogene. CDR3 length equals 18 residues. The CDR3 here is CASSKVSGQGGLHTEAFF. CDR3 bases: TGTGCCAGCAGCAAAGTATCCGGACAGGGGGGACTTCACACTGAAGCTTTCTTT.

The chain couples TRBV5-6 to TRBJ2-1, with TRBD2 identical over 7 bases. Germline CDR1 SGHDT, CDR2 YYEEEE. Germline trimming cut 2 bases from V and 9 bases from J; bases unmatched to any gene: 8. The CDR3 consists of 14 residues. The CDR3 nucleotides read TGTGCCAGCAGCTTTGCCGGGAGGTACGGTGAGCAGTTCTTC. This translates into CASSFAGRYGEQFF. The full variable domain, its missing parts supplied by reference TRBV5-6 and TRBJ2-1, is DAGVTQSPTHLIKTRGQQVTLRCSPKSGHDTVSWYQQALGQGPQFIFQYYEEEERQRGNFPDRFSGHQFPNYSSELNVNALLLGDSALYLCASSFAGRYGEQFFGPGTRLTVL.

The chain uses TRBV29-1 and TRBJ1-1; D unclear. Trimming left V 4 bases short and J 6 bases short, with 9 bases between. Germline CDR1 SQVTM, CDR2 ANQGSEA. The CDR3 extends over 11 amino acids. The CDR3 reads CSVVPRAEAFF. CDR3 DNA: TGCAGCGTTGTGCCGCGCGCTGAAGCTTTCTTT. Supplemented by reference TRBV29-1 and TRBJ1-1, the full variable domain reads SAVISQKPSRDICQRGTSLTIQCQVDSQVTMMFWYRQQPGQSLTLIATANQGSEATYESGFVIDKFPISRPNLTFSTLTVSNMSPEDSSIYLCSVVPRAEAFFGQGTRLTVV.

The chain carries TRBV28 and TRBJ1-5; possible D gene TRBD1, 6 bases. V lost 2 bases and J lost 5, with 16 bases in between. The CDR3 spans 16 residues. In germline, CDR1 is MDHEN, CDR2 SYDVKM. CDR3: CASSLAGVTQDQPQHF. In DNA form, the CDR3 reads TGTGCCAGCAGTTTAGCAGGGGTTACCCAGGATCAGCCCCAGCATTTT.

About this clone: This specimen includes other DNA sequences encoding the same CDR3. V gene TRBV18 combines with J gene TRBJ2-5, with unresolved D. Trimming left V 1 base short and J 2 bases short, with 5 bases between. Germline lookup yields CDR1 KGHSH and CDR2 LQKENI. There are 13 residues in the CDR3. CDR3 nucleotides: TGTGCCAGCTCACCACTAGCACAAGAGACCCAGTACTTC. Its translation is CASSPLAQETQYF.

This chain connects TRBV28 to TRBJ1-4, with D tentatively TRBD1 (5 bases). The CDR3 spans 13 residues. In germline, CDR1 is MDHEN, CDR2 SYDVKM. V lost 5 bases and J lost 11, with 15 bases in between. CDR3 nucleotides: TGTGCCAGCAGTCGATCTTCACCAGGGAAACTGTTTTTT. Translated, it gives CASSRSSPGKLFF.